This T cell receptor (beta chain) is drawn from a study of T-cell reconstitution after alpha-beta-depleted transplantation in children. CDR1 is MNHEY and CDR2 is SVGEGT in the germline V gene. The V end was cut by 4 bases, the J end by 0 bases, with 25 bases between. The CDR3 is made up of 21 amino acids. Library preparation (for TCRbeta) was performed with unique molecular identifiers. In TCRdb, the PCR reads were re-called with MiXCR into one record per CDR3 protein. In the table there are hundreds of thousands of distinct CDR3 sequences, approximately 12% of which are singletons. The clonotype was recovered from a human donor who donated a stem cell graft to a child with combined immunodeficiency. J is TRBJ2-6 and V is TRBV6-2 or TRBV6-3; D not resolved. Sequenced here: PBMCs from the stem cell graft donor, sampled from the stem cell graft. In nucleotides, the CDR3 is TGTGCCAGCAGTTCCCGGTCACGTATCCAATATTTTACCTCTGGGGCCAACGTCCTGACTTTC. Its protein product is CASSSRSRIQYFTSGANVLTF.